This T cell receptor (beta chain) derives from a study of T cell responses to AZD1222 COVID-19 vaccine. Study-wide points: Receipt of two AZD1222 doses was followed by a rise in Spike-specific TCR breadth and depth. A mostly white British donor set with more females was recruited, and clonal diversity was possibly underestimated. After the peak T cell response, and only then, were repertoires sampled.

This clone showed up just a few times. The antigen is undetermined. Germline V gene data show CDR1 as SGHRS and CDR2 as YFSETQ. The CDR3 is made up of 14 amino acids. Deletions cut 6 bases from V and 7 bases from J, with 16 bases between. Repertoires were generated with immunoSEQ multiplex PCR, while TCRdb's copy carries only in-frame clones and drops some. Of around 180,000 clones listed, about nine tenths are singletons. This chain joins TRBV5-1 and TRBJ2-2, with D possibly called TRBD1 or TRBD2 (7 bases each). Sequencing was performed on peripheral blood, taken on day 0 of AZD1222 vaccination. This clonotype was obtained from an adult in good health. The CDR3, as DNA: TGCGCCAGCAACTCCGCAGGGGGGGACGGGGAGCTGTTTTTT. Encoded protein: CASNSAGGDGELFF.